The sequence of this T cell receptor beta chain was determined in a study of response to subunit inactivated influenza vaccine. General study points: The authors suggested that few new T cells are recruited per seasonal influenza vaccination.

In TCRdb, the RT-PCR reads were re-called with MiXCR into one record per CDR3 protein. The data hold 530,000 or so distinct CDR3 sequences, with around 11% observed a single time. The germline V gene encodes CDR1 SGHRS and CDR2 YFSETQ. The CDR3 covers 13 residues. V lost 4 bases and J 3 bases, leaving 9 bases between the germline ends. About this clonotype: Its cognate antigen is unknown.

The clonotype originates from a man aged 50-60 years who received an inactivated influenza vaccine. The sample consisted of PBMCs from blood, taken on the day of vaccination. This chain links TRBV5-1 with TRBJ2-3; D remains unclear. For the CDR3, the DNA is TGCGCCAGCAGCGGTTCCCCTACAGATACGCAGTATTTT. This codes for CASSGSPTDTQYF.